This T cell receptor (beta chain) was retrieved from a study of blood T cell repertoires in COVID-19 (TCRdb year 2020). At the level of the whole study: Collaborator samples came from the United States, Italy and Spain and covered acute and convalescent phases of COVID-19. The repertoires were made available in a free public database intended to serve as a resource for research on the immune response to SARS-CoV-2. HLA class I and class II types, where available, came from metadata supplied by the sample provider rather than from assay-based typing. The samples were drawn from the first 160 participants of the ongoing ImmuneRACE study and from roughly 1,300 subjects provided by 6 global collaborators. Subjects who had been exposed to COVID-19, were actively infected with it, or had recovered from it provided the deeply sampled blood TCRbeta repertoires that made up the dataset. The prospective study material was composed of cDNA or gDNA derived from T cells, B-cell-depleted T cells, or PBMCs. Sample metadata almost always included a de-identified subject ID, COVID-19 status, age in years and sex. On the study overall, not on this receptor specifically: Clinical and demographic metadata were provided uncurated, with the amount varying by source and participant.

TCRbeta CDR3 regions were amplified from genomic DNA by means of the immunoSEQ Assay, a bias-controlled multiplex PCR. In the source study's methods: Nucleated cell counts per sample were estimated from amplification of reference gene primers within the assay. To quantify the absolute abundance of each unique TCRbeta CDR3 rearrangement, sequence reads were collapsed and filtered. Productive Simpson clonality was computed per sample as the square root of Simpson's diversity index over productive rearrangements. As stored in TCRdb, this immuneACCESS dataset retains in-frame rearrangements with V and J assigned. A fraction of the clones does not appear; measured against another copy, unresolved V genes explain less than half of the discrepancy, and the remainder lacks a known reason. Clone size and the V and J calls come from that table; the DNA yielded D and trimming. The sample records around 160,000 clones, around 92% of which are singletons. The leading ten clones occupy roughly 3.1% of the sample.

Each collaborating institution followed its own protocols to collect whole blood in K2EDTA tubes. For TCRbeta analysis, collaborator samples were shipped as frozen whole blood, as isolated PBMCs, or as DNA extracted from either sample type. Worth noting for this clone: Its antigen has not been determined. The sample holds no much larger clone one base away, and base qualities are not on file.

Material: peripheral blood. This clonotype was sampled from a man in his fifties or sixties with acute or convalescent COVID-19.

The CDR3 amino acid sequence is: CASSRAGQGKYEQYF. The DNA is TGCGCCAGCAGCCGAGCGGGACAGGGTAAGTACGAGCAGTACTTC. The chain is assembled from TRBV5-1 and TRBJ2-7; 9 nucleotides in the junction match TRBD1. As encoded in the germline V gene, CDR1 is SGHRS while CDR2 is YFSETQ. V is cut back by 4 bases and J by 4 bases, with 9 bases in the junction unmatched. The CDR3 spans 15 residues, from the cysteine through the phenylalanine. Of all the DNA, just the CDR3 is kept, 45 bases in frame from base 1.